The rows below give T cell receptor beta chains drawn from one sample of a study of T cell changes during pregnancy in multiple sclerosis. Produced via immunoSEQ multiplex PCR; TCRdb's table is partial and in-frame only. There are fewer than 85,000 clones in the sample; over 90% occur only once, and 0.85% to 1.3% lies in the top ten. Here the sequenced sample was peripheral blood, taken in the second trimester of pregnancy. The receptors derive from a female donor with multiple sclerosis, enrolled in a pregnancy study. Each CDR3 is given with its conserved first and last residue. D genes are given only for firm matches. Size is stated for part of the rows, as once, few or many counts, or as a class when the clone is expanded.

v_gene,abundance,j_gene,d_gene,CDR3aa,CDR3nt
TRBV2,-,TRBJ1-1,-,CASRRTATEAFF,TGTGCCAGCAGGCGGACAGCCACTGAAGCTTTCTTT
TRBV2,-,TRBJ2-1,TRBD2,CASSPGTSGISSYNEQFF,TGTGCCAGCAGTCCTGGGACTAGCGGGATCAGCTCCTACAATGAGCAGTTCTTC
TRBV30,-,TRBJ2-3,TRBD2,CAWSVWTSGRAGGGTDTQYF,TGTGCCTGGAGTGTATGGACTAGCGGGAGGGCCGGAGGGGGCACAGATACGCAGTATTTT
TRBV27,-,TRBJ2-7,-,CASRDPGRNREQYF,TGTGCCAGCCGCGATCCGGGGAGGAACCGCGAGCAGTACTTC
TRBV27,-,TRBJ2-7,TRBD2,CASTPRGLAGDYEQYF,TGTGCCAGCACCCCTAGGGGGCTAGCGGGAGACTACGAGCAGTACTTC
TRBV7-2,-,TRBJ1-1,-,CASIRGRNTEAFF,TGTGCCAGCATTAGAGGTAGGAACACTGAAGCTTTCTTT
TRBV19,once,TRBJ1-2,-,CASSATANYGYTF,TGTGCCAGTAGTGCAACAGCTAACTATGGCTACACCTTC
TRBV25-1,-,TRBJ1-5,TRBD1,CASRGQGNQPQHF,TGTGCCAGCAGGGGACAGGGAAATCAGCCCCAGCATTTT
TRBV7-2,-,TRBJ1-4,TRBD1,CASSFFRGPNEKLFF,TGTGCCAGCAGCTTCTTCAGGGGGCCTAATGAAAAACTGTTTTTT
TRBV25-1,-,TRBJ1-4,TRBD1,CASSEFWDSNEKLFF,TGTGCCAGCAGTGAATTTTGGGACAGTAATGAAAAACTGTTTTTT
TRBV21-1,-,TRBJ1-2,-,CASSKALEWTNYGYTF,TGTGCCAGCAGCAAAGCGCTAGAATGGACTAACTATGGCTACACCTTC
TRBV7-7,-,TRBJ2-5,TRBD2,CASSYLAGGPGETQYF,TGTGCCAGCAGCTATCTAGCGGGAGGGCCGGGGGAGACCCAGTACTTC
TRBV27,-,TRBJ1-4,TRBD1,CASRWTGDEKLFF,TGTGCCAGCAGATGGACAGGGGACGAAAAACTGTTTTTT
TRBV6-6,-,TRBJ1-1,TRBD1,CASSYQGQVEAFF,TGTGCCAGCAGTTACCAAGGACAGGTCGAAGCTTTCTTT
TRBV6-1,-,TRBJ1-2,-,CASSEALKGIYGYTF,TGTGCCAGCAGTGAAGCGCTTAAGGGGATATATGGCTACACCTTC
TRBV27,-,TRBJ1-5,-,CASRPHEGLSNQPQHF,TGTGCCAGCAGGCCCCATGAGGGCCTGAGCAATCAGCCCCAGCATTTT
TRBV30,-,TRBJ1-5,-,CAWSVEGVGNQPQHF,TGTGCCTGGAGTGTCGAAGGAGTAGGCAATCAGCCCCAGCATTTT
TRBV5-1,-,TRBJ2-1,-,CASSLVATKLNEQFF,TGCGCCAGCAGCTTGGTGGCGACTAAACTCAATGAGCAGTTCTTC